A single sample is the source of the 32 T cell receptor beta chains below, sequenced in a study of human T cells and chemical hapten exposure. Each CDR3 protein gets one entry after TCRdb re-called the RACE reads with MiXCR. In the table there are 30,000 to 40,000 distinct CDR3 sequences, 7.5% to 9% of which are singletons. Time point described: pre-sensitization, week 0. Noted treatment: therapeutic diphenylcyclopropenone sensitization with weekly scalp DPC. The sample was whole blood, taken in connection with sensitization to the hapten diphenylcyclopropenone (DPC). These receptors came from a woman in her forties or fifties with alopecia areata. Some clones in this sample may be carry-over from other donors' samples.

As to this clonotype: It may be a read error: a sequence one base away is much more abundant. The chain employs TRBV3-1 and TRBJ2-5; tentative D call: TRBD1 (5 bases). The germline gives CDR1 LGHDT, CDR2 YNNKEL (reference sequence). The CDR3 loop spans 15 amino acids. The CDR3 protein is CVSSQGWGPQETQYF. The DNA for the CDR3 is TGTGTCAGCAGCCAAGGATGGGGCCCTCAAGAGACCCAGTACTTC.

This clonotype was found many times. CDR3 nucleotide sequence: TGTGCCAGCAGCTTAGCAGTGACAGATACGCAGTATTTT. Translating it yields CASSLAVTDTQYF. This sequence joins TRBV7-2 and TRBJ2-3, with D uncertain. The V gene lost 0 bases and the J gene lost 3 bases, with 4 bases spanning the gap. The CDR3 is made up of 13 amino acids. CDR1 and CDR2 from the germline V gene are SGHTA and FQGNSA.

This clonotype was seen repeatedly, ten times or more. V usage is TRBV7-9 and J usage is TRBJ2-1; D ambiguous. Germline CDR1 is SEHNR and CDR2 is FQNEAQ (reference sequence). Trimming left V 1 base short and J 6 bases short, with 10 bases between. This CDR3 comprises 14 residues. For the CDR3, the DNA is TGTGCCAGCAGCTTAGGCGGCAGTCTCAATGAGCAGTTCTTC. Amino acid sequence: CASSLGGSLNEQFF. Combining the CDR3 with reference TRBV7-9 and TRBJ2-1 gives the whole variable domain DTGVSQNPRHKITKRGQNVTFRCDPISEHNRLYWYRQTLGQGPEFLTYFQNEAQLEKSRLLSDRFSAERPKGSFSTLEIQRTEQGDSAMYLCASSLGGSLNEQFFGPGTRLTVL.

This clonotype was counted at least ten times. The genes are TRBV29-1 and TRBJ2-7; TRBD2 is a possible D gene (6 bases). Trimming cost V 7 bases and J 5 bases, with 15 bases left between them. Germline CDR1 and CDR2: SQVTM and ANQGSEA. The CDR3 has 12 amino acids. CDR3 amino acids: CSARDSHHEQYF. The DNA for the CDR3 is TGCAGCGCCAGGGACTCACACCACGAGCAGTACTTC.

This clonotype was observed at least ten times. The gene calls are TRBV7-9 and TRBJ1-6; D perhaps matches TRBD1 (6 bases). CDR3 length: 12 residues. Germline V gene lookup returns CDR1 SEHNR and CDR2 FQNEAQ (reference sequence). Between the trimmed V and J ends, which lost 2 bases and 13 bases, there was a span of 9 bases. This CDR3 is CASSLTGQPLHF. The DNA for the CDR3 is TGTGCCAGCAGCTTAACTGGACAGCCCCTCCACTTT.

This chain links TRBV28 with TRBJ2-7, with D hard to call. With 6 bases removed from V and 2 bases from J, the gap between germline ends came to 8 bases. Germline CDR1 reads MDHEN; CDR2 reads SYDVKM. The CDR3 runs 12 residues. The CDR3 loop is CASSHPPYEQYF. DNA for the CDR3: TGTGCCAGCAGCCACCCACCCTACGAGCAGTACTTC.

Ten or more counts support this clonotype. This chain joins TRBV20-1 and TRBJ2-7, with 7 bases lining up with TRBD2. This CDR3 comprises 13 residues. CDR1 is DFQATT and CDR2 is SNEGSKA in the germline V gene (reference sequence). The ends lost 6 bases at V and 4 bases at J; junction bases unmatched: 9. CDR3 coding DNA: TGCAGTGCCGGGGGGAGGGCCTTATACGAGCAGTACTTC. As protein: CSAGGRALYEQYF.

This clonotype was found a few times. This CDR3 is CASISRGGTGTGELFF. Written as DNA, the CDR3 is TGCGCCAGCATCTCACGGGGCGGGACGGGCACCGGGGAGCTGTTTTTT. The chain is built from TRBV10-2 and TRBJ2-2, with D tentatively TRBD2 (6 bases). V was clipped by 7 bases and J by 4 bases, with 19 bases between them. Per the germline V gene, CDR1 is WSHSY and CDR2 is SAAADI. The CDR3 spans 16 residues.

A few counts support this clonotype. The genes are TRBV19 and TRBJ2-1; D perhaps matches TRBD1 (6 bases). Trimming shortened V by 5 bases and J by 0 bases, and 11 bases separated the two germline ends. CDR3 length: 15 amino acids. Germline-derived CDR1 and CDR2 are LNHDA and SQIVND (reference sequence). The CDR3 protein is CASSFGGVSYNEQFF. As DNA, the CDR3 is TGTGCCAGTAGTTTTGGGGGCGTCTCCTACAATGAGCAGTTCTTC.

This clonotype was counted many times. The gene calls are TRBV20-1 and TRBJ2-1, with D uncertain. This CDR3 comprises 12 residues. The germline gives CDR1 DFQATT, CDR2 SNEGSKA (reference sequence). The V end was cut by 5 bases, the J end by 5 bases, with 10 bases between. The CDR3 here is CSALRWDNEQFF. CDR3 sequence (DNA): TGCAGTGCTCTAAGGTGGGACAATGAGCAGTTCTTC.

V gene TRBV11-1 combines with J gene TRBJ2-5; TRBD2 might be the D (6 bases). The CDR3 has 13 amino acids. The germline V gene has CDR1 SGHAT and CDR2 FQDESV (reference sequence). The V and J ends lost 3 bases and 9 bases respectively, with 14 bases between them. CDR3 sequence: CASSLELTGAQYF. The DNA for the CDR3 is TGTGCCAGCAGCTTGGAACTCACGGGGGCCCAGTACTTC.

This chain links TRBV18 with TRBJ2-3, with TRBD1 matching over 8 bases. The CDR3 contains 15 residues. The germline V gene encodes CDR1 KGHSH and CDR2 LQKENI. V dropped 4 bases and J dropped 3; count of bases not matched to a gene: 6. For the CDR3, the DNA is TGTGCCAGCTCACAGGACAGGGAACGAACAGATACGCAGTATTTT. Protein: CASSQDRERTDTQYF.

This clonotype was found many times. V usage is TRBV20-1 and J usage is TRBJ2-1, with a possible D match to TRBD1 (5 bases). The V end was cut by 4 bases, the J end by 7 bases, with 14 bases between. CDR3 length: 13 residues. Germline CDR1 is DFQATT and CDR2 is SNEGSKA (reference sequence). The chain's CDR3 is CSAIQDPLNEQFF. DNA of the CDR3: TGCAGTGCTATACAGGACCCACTAAATGAGCAGTTCTTC.

This clonotype was observed a handful of times. The chain joins TRBV5-1 to TRBJ1-4; D is undetermined. This CDR3 contains 14 residues. CDR1 and CDR2 (germline): SGHRS, YFSETQ. V lost 0 bases, J lost 5 bases, and 8 bases lay in between. Here the CDR3 reads CASSLGGGNEKLFF. The DNA for the CDR3 is TGCGCCAGCAGCTTGGGTGGCGGGAATGAAAAACTGTTTTTT.

This clonotype was seen ten or more times. V and J are TRBV11-2 and TRBJ2-3; weak D call: TRBD2 (6 bases). The germline V gene has CDR1 SGHAT and CDR2 FQNNGV. The CDR3 totals 17 residues. Trimming left V 1 base short and J 1 base short, with 15 bases between. The CDR3 loop reads CASSLGGGSWGTDTQYF. DNA of the CDR3: TGTGCCAGCAGCTTAGGCGGAGGGTCCTGGGGCACAGATACGCAGTATTTT.

This clonotype has a count of ten or more. The V and J genes are TRBV11-3 and TRBJ1-1; 7 nucleotides align to TRBD1. Germline trimming cut 5 bases from V and 1 base from J; bases unmatched to any gene: 4. The CDR3 spans 14 residues. Per germline, CDR1 SGHNT and CDR2 YENEEA. CDR3 bases: TGTGCCAGCAGCGTACAGGGGACGAACACTGAAGCTTTCTTT. Translation gives CASSVQGTNTEAFF.

This clonotype was detected many times. The chain recombines TRBV5-1 with TRBJ2-1; D is possibly TRBD1 or TRBD2 (5 bases each). Per germline, CDR1 SGHRS and CDR2 YFSETQ. V was pared by 2 bases and J by 8 bases, with 14 bases between. The length of the CDR3 is 14 residues. The CDR3 loop reads CASSLGHGADEQFF. Here the CDR3 DNA reads TGCGCCAGCAGCTTAGGACACGGGGCTGATGAGCAGTTCTTC.

This chain uses TRBV11-3 with TRBJ1-1; possibly TRBD1 for D (5 bases). Germline V gene data show CDR1 as SGHNT and CDR2 as YENEEA. CDR3 length equals 14 residues. V was cut by 2 bases and J by 4 bases, with 11 bases left in between. CDR3 amino acids: CASSLSGKGTEAFF. For the CDR3, the DNA is TGTGCCAGCAGCTTATCAGGGAAAGGCACTGAAGCTTTCTTT.

The table lists this clonotype with many counts. The chain recombines TRBV12-3 or TRBV12-4 with TRBJ2-1; 16 bases are shared with TRBD2. V lost 6 bases to trimming and J lost 1 base; unmatched junction nucleotides: 9. CDR3 length: 19 amino acids. For the CDR3, the DNA is TGTGCCAGCAGGGGACTAGCGGGAGGGCCAAGGGGGTCCTACAATGAGCAGTTCTTC. It encodes CASRGLAGGPRGSYNEQFF.

The table lists this clonotype with many counts. The chain employs TRBV11-2 and TRBJ2-1; D is uncertain. Germline lookup yields CDR1 SGHAT and CDR2 FQNNGV. This CDR3 comprises 16 residues. V gave up 0 bases and J gave up 6 bases, with 15 bases separating them. The CDR3, as DNA: TGTGCCAGCAGCTTAGATCTTGGAATCGTGGGCAATGAGCAGTTCTTC. Encoded protein: CASSLDLGIVGNEQFF.

The table lists this clonotype with many counts. The CDR3 DNA reads TGTGCCAGCAGCGACGGCGACAGGGACCTAGCTTTCTTT. Protein sequence: CASSDGDRDLAFF. The gene calls are TRBV12-3 or TRBV12-4 and TRBJ1-1; 7 bases align to TRBD1. V lost 6 bases, J lost 10 bases, and 11 bases stayed unmatched. This CDR3 region has 13 residues.

This clonotype appeared a few times. The gene calls are TRBV18 and TRBJ2-7; TRBD2 matches at 12 bases. The CDR3 contains 16 residues. Germline V lookup: CDR1 KGHSH, CDR2 LQKENI. After removal of 0 bases from V and 5 bases from J, the junction contained 5 bases not matched to a gene. CDR3: CASSPPTSGRSHEQYF. For the CDR3, the DNA is TGTGCCAGCTCACCACCCACTAGCGGGAGGTCCCACGAGCAGTACTTC.

In this sample, this clonotype turned up a few times. The genes are TRBV28 and TRBJ2-3, with TRBD2 matching 7 bases. Germline lookup yields CDR1 MDHEN and CDR2 SYDVKM. After removal of 10 bases from V and 4 bases from J, the junction contained 14 bases not matched to a gene. The CDR3 has 15 amino acids. In nucleotides, the CDR3 is TGTGCCACCTTGCGCTGGTGGGCGGGAGCAGATACGCAGTATTTT. Protein sequence: CATLRWWAGADTQYF. The whole variable domain, remainder taken from reference TRBV28 and TRBJ2-3, is DVKVTQSSRYLVKRTGEKVFLECVQDMDHENMFWYRQDPGLGLRLIYFSYDVKMKEKGDIPEGYSVSREKKERFSLILESASTNQTSMYLCATLRWWAGADTQYFGPGTRLTVL.

This clonotype was seen a few times. This rearrangement joins TRBV7-8 to TRBJ1-1; D gene uncertain. The CDR3 spans 14 residues. Germline V gene data show CDR1 as SGHVS and CDR2 as FQNEAQ. Deletions cut 2 bases from V and 1 base from J, with 8 bases between. CDR3 loop: CASSLRAENTEAFF. The DNA for the CDR3 is TGTGCCAGCAGCTTAAGGGCGGAGAACACTGAAGCTTTCTTT.

This clonotype was observed at least ten times. V and J are TRBV18 and TRBJ1-6, with a possible D match to TRBD1 (5 bases). V was clipped by 3 bases and J by 10 bases, with 22 bases between them. This CDR3 has 17 residues. The germline CDR1 and CDR2 sequences are KGHSH and LQKENI. CDR3 residues: CASSPVLNRGPGSPLHF. The CDR3 bases are TGTGCCAGCTCACCCGTCCTAAACCGGGGCCCGGGGTCACCCCTCCACTTT.

This clonotype has at least ten counts. The chain joins TRBV7-6 to TRBJ2-3; D may be TRBD1 (8 bases). This CDR3 region has 15 residues. Germline V CDR1 and CDR2: SGHVS, FNYEAQ. V lost 6 bases to trimming and J lost 4 bases, with 17 bases between them. CDR3 sequence: CASRKDREGSDTQYF. The DNA of the CDR3 is TGTGCCAGCAGGAAGGACAGGGAGGGGTCAGATACGCAGTATTTT.

The rearrangement uses TRBV7-8 and TRBJ2-5; D may be TRBD2 (6 bases). This CDR3 is 16 amino acids long. CDR1 is SGHVS, CDR2 FQNEAQ, per germline. The germline V and J ends were trimmed by 5 bases and 2 bases, with 18 bases remaining between them. The CDR3 bases are TGTGCCAGCAGCCCCGCGGGGCGGGCACCTCAAGAGACCCAGTACTTC. It specifies CASSPAGRAPQETQYF. Supplemented by reference TRBV7-8 and TRBJ2-5, the full variable domain reads GAGVSQSPRYKVAKRGQDVALRCDPISGHVSLFWYQQALGQGPEFLTYFQNEAQLDKSGLPSDRFFAERPEGSVSTLKIQRTQQEDSAVYLCASSPAGRAPQETQYFGPGTRLLVL.

This clonotype was observed at least ten times. The chain recombines TRBV18 with TRBJ2-7, with 7 positions matching TRBD2. The CDR3 runs to 15 residues. Germline loops: CDR1 KGHSH, CDR2 LQKENI. J was trimmed by 7 bases and V by 3 bases; bases with no gene match: 12. The CDR3 nucleotides read TGTGCCAGCTCACCTTTGGCGGGAGATTCGGGAGAGCAGTACTTC. The encoded protein is CASSPLAGDSGEQYF. The full variable domain, in which reference TRBV18 and TRBJ2-7 provide the parts outside the CDR3, is NAGVMQNPRHLVRRRGQEARLRCSPMKGHSHVYWYRQLPEEGLKFMVYLQKENIIDESGMPKERFSAEFPKEGPSILRIQQVVRGDSAAYFCASSPLAGDSGEQYFGPGTRLTVT.

Many counts were recorded for this clonotype. J is TRBJ2-5 and V is TRBV12-3 or TRBV12-4, with a weak D call TRBD1 (5 bases). The CDR3 is 13 amino acids. With 0 bases removed from V and 5 bases from J, the gap between germline ends came to 7 bases. The CDR3 region is CASSLAGVETQYF. CDR3 coding DNA: TGTGCCAGCAGTTTAGCAGGGGTCGAGACCCAGTACTTC.

The V call is TRBV28, the J call TRBJ2-7, with 7 positions matching TRBD2. The CDR3 sequence is 13 residues long. Germline trimming cut 5 bases from V and 5 bases from J; bases unmatched to any gene: 6. Germline V gene lookup returns CDR1 MDHEN and CDR2 SYDVKM. The CDR3 reads CASSTSAVHEQYF. CDR3 DNA sequence: TGTGCCAGCAGTACTAGCGCGGTCCACGAGCAGTACTTC.

This clonotype was observed many times. The rearrangement joins TRBV6-6 to TRBJ2-2; 9 bases fit TRBD2. With V trimmed by 10 bases and J by 1 base, 1 base remained unmatched. This CDR3 spans 13 amino acids. In germline, CDR1 is MNHNY, CDR2 SVGAGI (reference sequence). This chain's CDR3 is CAISGRNTGELFF. The DNA for the CDR3 is TGTGCCATTAGCGGGAGGAACACCGGGGAGCTGTTTTTT.

This clonotype has ten or more counts. The gene calls are TRBV5-6 and TRBJ2-7; 7 bases align to TRBD1. Looked up from germline, CDR1 is SGHDT and CDR2 is YYEEEE. The CDR3 is 15 residues long. Germline trimming cut 4 bases from V and 5 bases from J; bases unmatched to any gene: 12. In nucleotides, the CDR3 is TGTGCCAGCAGCCTGTCGGACAGGAGGTACCACGAGCAGTACTTC. It translates to CASSLSDRRYHEQYF.